These T cell receptor beta chains were read from a single sample in a study of blood T cell repertoires in COVID-19. Libraries were prepared by immunoSEQ multiplex PCR; TCRdb keeps only in-frame clonotypes and omits some of them. The sample lists some 460,000 clones, 87% seen once, with about 0.75% in the top ten. The sample consisted of PBMCs or T cells enriched from blood (not recorded which). Source of these receptors: a woman in her late teens or twenties who had recovered from COVID-19. CDR3s include the opening cysteine and the closing phenylalanine or tryptophan. Only part of the rows carry a size: once, few, many, or a class if the clone is expanded.

j_call v_call clone_size cdr3_aa
TRBJ1-2 TRBV7-2 NA CASSRRTEYGYTF
TRBJ2-1 TRBV7-2 NA CASSRSISEGDEQFF
TRBJ2-1 TRBV7-9 NA CASSLDTGEQFF
TRBJ1-4 TRBV4-1 NA CASSPFVATNEKLFF
TRBJ1-2 TRBV3-1/TRBV3-2 NA CASSQAGSLNYGYTF
TRBJ1-2 TRBV24-1 NA CATSGQGSMTGYTF
TRBJ1-3 TRBV4-1 NA CASSPLGLTGNTIYF
TRBJ2-2 TRBV7-9 NA CASTLGGTGELFF
TRBJ1-2 TRBV6-5 NA CASGRQGSISGGYTF
TRBJ1-1 TRBV30 NA CAWSDEIEAFF
TRBJ2-7 TRBV2 once CASRRGADRGYEQYF
TRBJ1-1 TRBV5-5 NA CASSLPLQGGTEAFF
TRBJ1-1 TRBV27 NA CASSLTGDTEAFF
TRBJ1-1 TRBV15 NA CATSRQGANTEAFF
TRBJ2-3 TRBV6-1 NA CASSERTGAKDTQYF
TRBJ2-3 TRBV2 NA CASTGGTPGNLGATQYF
TRBJ1-6 TRBV18 NA CASSPSGQGDSPLHF
TRBJ1-2 TRBV30 NA CAWSPGQGEGYTF
TRBJ2-5 TRBV11-1 NA CASRRGSQETQYF
TRBJ1-6 TRBV6-5 NA CASSYFGGGSPLHF
TRBJ2-3 TRBV18 NA CASSPIREPRDTQYF
TRBJ1-5 TRBV4-1 NA CASSQDRRQPKNSNQPQHF
TRBJ2-3 TRBV9 once CASSVDPGGGDSTQYF
TRBJ2-3 TRBV24-1 NA CATSDPGTGGPDTQYF
TRBJ1-1 TRBV27 NA CASSLSTGNTEAFF
TRBJ1-4 TRBV9 few CASSGGENEKLFF
TRBJ1-3 TRBV6-5 NA CASSPVAGNTIYF
TRBJ1-1 TRBV5-4 NA CASSDPTGSKEAFF